This TCR beta chain was recorded in a study of CD8+ T cells in alopecia areata. The treatment: oral pan-JAK inhibitor, 5-10 mg twice daily. V was cut by 0 bases and J by 2 bases, with 5 bases left in between. Per germline, CDR1 LGHNA and CDR2 YSLEER. The CDR3 has 14 amino acids. The sequencing template was cDNA reverse transcribed from extracted RNA. Clones were sequenced by immunoSEQ multiplex PCR, and TCRdb holds only the in-frame ones, with some missing. The sample holds 90,000 to 120,000 clones, roughly 84% seen once. This TCR was sampled from a human donor with alopecia areata. The chain has TRBV4-3 and TRBJ2-1; D not resolved. The material sequenced was CD8+ T cells sorted from blood, taken at week 24, from a patient treated with tofacitinib. CDR3 amino acids: CASSQEFPYNEQFF. The CDR3 DNA is TGCGCCAGCAGCCAAGAATTTCCCTACAATGAGCAGTTCTTC.